This T cell receptor beta chain originates from a study of T cells in Graves' hyperthyroidism and ophthalmopathy. About the research overall: It was at initial diagnosis, before any treatment, that peripheral blood was collected.

The CDR3 regions of TCR beta were amplified from RNA transcripts. The study used the HTBI primer set for a first-round RT-PCR of the TCR CDR3. TCRdb passed the multiplex PCR reads through MiXCR, listing each CDR3 protein once. The sample yields roughly 24,000 distinct CDR3 sequences, approximately 45% seen once. PBMCs stemmed from 10 ml fresh peripheral blood. The CDR3 extends over 14 amino acids. The trim removed 3 bases at V and 1 base at J, leaving 3 bases unmatched. Germline lookup yields CDR1 LNHDA and CDR2 SQIVND (reference sequence). Points from the study as a whole: A 13 V-J signature model discriminated ophthalmopathy versus stable hyperthyroidism.

This clonotype is labeled medium-sized. Its antigen is unidentified. The V and J genes are TRBV19 and TRBJ2-7, with 7 bases aligning to TRBD2. The sample consisted of blood. This clonotype originated in a woman younger than 45 with Graves' hyperthyroidism. CDR3 sequence (DNA): TGTGCCAGTAGTATGGGAGGGCTATCCTACGAGCAGTACTTC. Amino acid sequence: CASSMGGLSYEQYF.